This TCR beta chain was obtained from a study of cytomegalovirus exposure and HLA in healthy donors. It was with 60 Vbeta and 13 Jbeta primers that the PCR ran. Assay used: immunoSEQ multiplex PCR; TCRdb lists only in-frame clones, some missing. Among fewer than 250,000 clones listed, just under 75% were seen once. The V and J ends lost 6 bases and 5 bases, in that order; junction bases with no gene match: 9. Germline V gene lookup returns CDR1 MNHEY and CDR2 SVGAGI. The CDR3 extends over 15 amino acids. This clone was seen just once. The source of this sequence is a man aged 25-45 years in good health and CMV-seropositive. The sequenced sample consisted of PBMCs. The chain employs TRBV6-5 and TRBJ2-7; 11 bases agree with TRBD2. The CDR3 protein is CASSRSGLAGHEQYF. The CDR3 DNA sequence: TGTGCCAGCAGCCGATCAGGACTAGCGGGCCACGAGCAGTACTTC.